Following are 27 T cell receptor beta chains from one sample sequenced in a study of CD8 T cells in Susac syndrome. cDNA came from about 0.5 to 1 ug RNA primed by random hexamers. One entry per CDR3 protein, called by TCRdb with MiXCR from the immunoSEQ multiplex PCR reads. The sample has under 200,000 distinct CDR3 sequences; 85% to 95% are singletons. Input material: CD8+ T cells from PBMCs. All receptors come from a human donor with multiple sclerosis.

V and J are TRBV9 and TRBJ2-6; 7 bases are shared with TRBD2. The CDR3 has 18 residues. Germline CDR1 and CDR2: SGDLS and YYNGEE. V was pared by 4 bases and J by 0 bases, with 10 bases of the junction left unmatched. CDR3 DNA: TGTGCCAGCAGCCACTCCGGGACGGGGGGCTCTGGGGCCAACGTCCTGACTTTC. It encodes CASSHSGTGGSGANVLTF.

The rearrangement uses TRBV20-1 and TRBJ2-7, with 16 bases fitting TRBD2. The CDR3 length is 18 residues. CDR1 is DFQATT and CDR2 is SNEGSKA in the germline V gene (reference sequence). With 3 bases clipped from V and 4 bases from J, the junction kept 12 bases outside the gene matches. For the CDR3, the DNA is TGCAGTGCTAGCGGGACTAGCGGGAGGGTATTGCCCGGGTACGAGCAGTACTTC. Residues: CSASGTSGRVLPGYEQYF.

This clonotype came up once. J is TRBJ2-3 and V is TRBV3-1, with 16 bases fitting TRBD2. The V gene's germline CDR1 is LGHDT and CDR2 YNNKEL (reference sequence). J lost 5 bases, V lost 5 bases, and 7 bases had no gene match. This CDR3 spans 17 amino acids. The CDR3 bases are TGTGCCAGCAGCAGGGGACTAGCGGGGGGGCCGAAAGATACGCAGTATTTT. It encodes CASSRGLAGGPKDTQYF.

This clonotype was picked up one time. The rearrangement joins TRBV29-1 to TRBJ1-1; possibly TRBD1 for D (6 bases). CDR1 and CDR2 (germline): SQVTM, ANQGSEA. V was clipped by 5 bases and J by 1 base, with 11 bases between them. The CDR3 length is 13 residues. CDR3 DNA sequence: TGCAGCGTTCATGTAGGGGGGAACACTGAAGCTTTCTTT. Amino acid sequence: CSVHVGGNTEAFF.

V is TRBV28 and J is TRBJ2-7; 15 nucleotides align to TRBD2. CDR1 is MDHEN and CDR2 is SYDVKM in the germline V gene. V lost 6 bases to trimming and J lost 6 bases; unmatched junction nucleotides: 9. The CDR3 totals 16 residues. As DNA, the CDR3 is TGTGCCAGCAGCGGGGTCGGGACTAGCGGGAGGTTCGAGCAGTACTTC. Translation gives CASSGVGTSGRFEQYF.

The rearrangement links TRBV5-4 to TRBJ2-1, with TRBD1 identical over 7 bases. The junction had 5 bases not matched to a gene; V was cut back by 2 bases and J by 9 bases. The length of the CDR3 is 13 residues. Looked up from germline, CDR1 is SGHNT and CDR2 is YYREEE (reference sequence). The CDR3 reads CASSFTGAPEQFF. CDR3 DNA sequence: TGTGCCAGCAGCTTCACAGGGGCCCCTGAGCAGTTCTTC.

This clonotype was detected once. The chain has TRBV6-5 and TRBJ1-2; D may be TRBD1 (5 bases). Germline lookup yields CDR1 MNHEY and CDR2 SVGAGI. CDR3 length equals 13 residues. V was shortened by 2 bases and J by 6 bases, with 10 bases between the two germline ends. CDR3 protein: CASSYAGGDGYTF. As DNA, the CDR3 is TGTGCCAGCAGTTACGCGGGGGGTGATGGCTACACCTTC.

This clonotype was detected only once. The chain is built from TRBV15 and TRBJ2-1; 11 bases fit TRBD2. CDR1 and CDR2 from the germline V gene are LNHNV and YYDKDF (reference sequence). With 9 bases clipped from V and 2 bases from J, the junction kept 6 bases outside the gene matches. The CDR3 covers 15 residues. The CDR3 DNA is TGTGCCACGGCCGGGGGACTAGCGGCCTACAATGAGCAGTTCTTC. Protein sequence: CATAGGLAAYNEQFF.

V and J are TRBV6-5 and TRBJ2-7; 10 bases agree with TRBD1. The CDR3 is 14 residues long. Germline V gives CDR1 MNHEY, CDR2 SVGAGI. V was pared by 6 bases and J by 7 bases, with 9 bases of the junction left unmatched. In nucleotides, the CDR3 is TGTGCCAGCAGCTTTCGGGGACAGGGGTTAGAGCAGTACTTC. The encoded protein is CASSFRGQGLEQYF.

Only one count was recorded for this clonotype. V and J are TRBV9 and TRBJ1-5; D remains ambiguous. Germline CDR1 SGDLS, CDR2 YYNGEE. V was trimmed by 1 base and J by 0 bases, leaving 11 bases between them. The CDR3 runs 16 residues. The CDR3: CASSVYTRDSNQPQHF. CDR3 coding DNA: TGTGCCAGCAGCGTATATACCCGGGATAGCAATCAGCCCCAGCATTTT.

V is TRBV2 and J is TRBJ1-1; a weak D match, TRBD1 (5 bases). V lost 5 bases, J lost 0 bases, and 10 bases lay in between. The CDR3 runs to 14 residues. In germline, CDR1 is SNHLY, CDR2 FYNNEI. The CDR3 loop reads CASSKTGMNTEAFF. The CDR3, as DNA: TGTGCCAGCAGTAAAACAGGCATGAACACTGAAGCTTTCTTT. The whole variable domain, filled in from reference TRBV2 and TRBJ1-1, reads EPEVTQTPSHQVTQMGQEVILRCVPISNHLYFYWYRQILGQKVEFLVSFYNNEISEKSEIFDDQFSVERPDGSNFTLKIRSTKLEDSAMYFCASSKTGMNTEAFFGQGTRLTVV.

DNA for the CDR3: TGCGCCAGCAGCTTGGGACTGGGTGACACCGGGGAGCTGTTTTTT. Protein sequence: CASSLGLGDTGELFF. The chain employs TRBV5-1 and TRBJ2-2; no clear D. The CDR3 length is 15 residues. V was cut by 0 bases and J by 3 bases, with 9 bases left in between. Germline-derived CDR1 and CDR2 are SGHRS and YFSETQ.

The gene calls are TRBV12-3 or TRBV12-4 and TRBJ2-1; 16 bases align to TRBD2. J gave up 7 bases and V 7 bases, and 7 bases lay outside the gene matches. The CDR3 length is 16 residues. The CDR3 loop is CASTPGLAGGHNEQFF. The CDR3 coding sequence is TGTGCCAGCACCCCGGGACTAGCGGGAGGGCATAATGAGCAGTTCTTC.

This sequence joins TRBV7-3 and TRBJ2-1, with D possibly being TRBD1 (6 bases). CDR1 and CDR2 (germline): SGHTA, FQGTGA. V dropped 1 base and J dropped 5 bases, with 12 bases sitting between them. The CDR3 runs 15 residues. This CDR3 is CASSLISGQNNEQFF. The CDR3 DNA follows: TGTGCCAGCAGCTTAATCAGCGGACAGAACAATGAGCAGTTCTTC.

V is TRBV7-9 and J is TRBJ2-7; 9 bases match TRBD2. The germline gives CDR1 SEHNR, CDR2 FQNEAQ (reference sequence). J gave up 4 bases and V 5 bases, and 9 bases lay outside the gene matches. The CDR3 totals 15 residues. The CDR3 reads CASSPLAGGQYEQYF. In DNA form, the CDR3 reads TGTGCCAGCAGCCCCCTTGCGGGGGGGCAGTACGAGCAGTACTTC.

CDR3 bases: TGTGCCAGCAGCGAGGGACAGGGTTATCAGCCCCAGCATTTT. Translating gives CASSEGQGYQPQHF. The rearrangement joins TRBV9 to TRBJ1-5; 9 bases align to TRBD1. Germline CDR1 SGDLS, CDR2 YYNGEE. The CDR3 loop spans 14 amino acids. Losses at the gene ends were 3 bases for V and 5 bases for J; bases not matched to a gene: 3.

This chain connects TRBV27 to TRBJ2-3, with 10 bases identical to TRBD1. With V trimmed by 3 bases and J by 2 bases, 11 bases remained unmatched. The CDR3 is 18 amino acids. Looked up from germline, CDR1 is MNHEY and CDR2 is SMNVEV (reference sequence). CDR3 in amino acids: CASSLSLWDRGYTDTQYF. The CDR3 DNA sequence: TGTGCCAGCAGTTTGTCTCTGTGGGACAGGGGTTACACAGATACGCAGTATTTT.

The rearrangement joins TRBV30 to TRBJ2-2; no clear D gene. CDR3 length equals 11 residues. CDR1 is GTSNPN, CDR2 SVGIG, per germline (reference sequence). The V and J ends lost 5 bases and 4 bases respectively, with 5 bases between them. CDR3 loop: CAWGFTGELFF. In DNA, the CDR3 is TGTGCCTGGGGTTTCACCGGGGAGCTGTTTTTT.

The genes are TRBV19 and TRBJ2-1; 7 bases are a match to TRBD2. Trimming took 4 bases from V and 0 from J; bases not matched to a gene: 0. This CDR3 is 14 amino acids long. CDR1 and CDR2 from the germline V gene are LNHDA and SQIVND (reference sequence). The chain's CDR3 is CASSSGSSYNEQFF. The CDR3 DNA sequence: TGTGCCAGTAGTAGCGGGAGCTCCTACAATGAGCAGTTCTTC.

The V gene is TRBV11-2, the J gene TRBJ2-4; D uncertain. The V gene lost 3 bases and the J gene lost 1 base, with 7 bases spanning the gap. Germline-derived CDR1 and CDR2 are SGHAT and FQNNGV. This CDR3 has 14 residues. CDR3 sequence reads: CASSFSAAKNIQYF. The CDR3, as DNA: TGTGCCAGCAGCTTTAGTGCGGCCAAAAACATTCAGTACTTC.

This rearrangement joins TRBV7-9 to TRBJ1-5; D might be TRBD1 (5 bases). V lost 5 bases and J 0 bases, leaving 11 bases between the germline ends. Germline values: CDR1 SEHNR, CDR2 FQNEAQ (reference sequence). The CDR3 contains 15 residues. The CDR3 DNA reads as TGTGCCAGCAGCACGGGGACGGATAGCAATCAGCCCCAGCATTTT. This codes for CASSTGTDSNQPQHF.

This chain uses TRBV9 with TRBJ2-1; D call uncertain. The germline V and J ends were trimmed by 0 bases and 5 bases, with 6 bases remaining between them. The CDR3 is 13 amino acids. Germline lookup yields CDR1 SGDLS and CDR2 YYNGEE. CDR3 DNA: TGTGCCAGCAGCGTAGCCCCCCACAATGAGCAGTTCTTC. The encoded protein is CASSVAPHNEQFF.

V is TRBV11-1 and J is TRBJ2-7; the D gene could be TRBD1 or TRBD2 (6 bases each). The germline CDR1 and CDR2 sequences are SGHAT and FQDESV (reference sequence). Trimming removed 5 bases at V and 4 bases at J, with 15 bases between. This CDR3 region has 14 residues. The CDR3 DNA reads as TGTGCCAGCAGCCACGGCGGGACACTTTACGAGCAGTACTTC. It is translated as CASSHGGTLYEQYF. Full variable domain (rest looked up from reference TRBV11-1 and TRBJ2-7): EAEVAQSPRYKITEKSQAVAFWCDPISGHATLYWYRQILGQGPELLVQFQDESVVDDSQLPKDRFSAERLKGVDSTLKIQPAELGDSAMYLCASSHGGTLYEQYFGPGTRLTVT.

The rearrangement links TRBV29-1 to TRBJ1-2, with D perhaps matching TRBD1 (6 bases). Between the trimmed V and J ends, which lost 4 bases and 4 bases, there was a span of 13 bases. The germline V gene has CDR1 SQVTM and CDR2 ANQGSEA. The CDR3 covers 13 residues. In nucleotides, the CDR3 is TGCAGCGTTGTAGATGACAGGACCTATGGCTACACCTTC. Amino acids: CSVVDDRTYGYTF.

The CDR3 DNA is TGCAGTGCTAGTCAGCGGGAGAGCACAGATACGCAGTATTTT. Its protein product is CSASQRESTDTQYF. The rearrangement links TRBV20-1 to TRBJ2-3; 8 nucleotides align to TRBD2. Germline V gene data show CDR1 as DFQATT and CDR2 as SNEGSKA (reference sequence). The CDR3 contains 14 residues. V trimming: 3 bases; J trimming: 0 bases; junction bases outside the gene matches: 2.

This clonotype was observed a single time. V gene TRBV2 combines with J gene TRBJ2-1, with 9 bases matching TRBD2. Germline V gene sequence: CDR1 SNHLY, CDR2 FYNNEI. The CDR3 runs to 15 residues. The trim removed 4 bases at V and 9 bases at J, leaving 10 bases unmatched. CDR3 sequence reads: CASSVGASGTGEQFF. The CDR3 DNA reads as TGTGCCAGCAGTGTAGGGGCTAGCGGGACGGGTGAGCAGTTCTTC.

This chain uses TRBV29-1 with TRBJ2-7; D possibly matches TRBD1 or TRBD2 (5 bases each). The length of the CDR3 is 11 residues. CDR1 and CDR2 (germline): SQVTM, ANQGSEA. V lost 7 bases, J lost 7 bases, and 14 bases lay in between. Written as DNA, the CDR3 is TGCAGCGCCTATCAGGGACGGGAGCAGTACTTC. It is translated as CSAYQGREQYF.